Following are 4 T cell receptor beta chains from one sample sequenced in a study of T cells after yellow fever vaccination. TCRdb analysed the 5' RACE reads with MiXCR anew, one entry per CDR3 protein. The sample includes 100,000 to 150,000 distinct CDR3 sequences, about 7% seen only once; the top ten take 2.5%. The material was CD4+ T cells sorted from PBMCs, obtained roughly 10 days after the first yellow fever vaccination. All receptors come from a young man who received the YFV17D yellow fever vaccine.

This clonotype was counted many times. The chain couples TRBV6-1 to TRBJ1-2; no definite D call. This CDR3 is 14 amino acids long. The V gene's germline CDR1 is MNHNS and CDR2 SASEGT. Trimming took off 1 base at V and 8 bases at J, with 14 bases between the two ends. The CDR3 here is CASSEGAGSGGYTF. The DNA for the CDR3 is TGTGCCAGCAGTGAAGGCGCGGGGAGCGGCGGCTACACCTTC.

A word on this clonotype: This could be a read error, since a much larger clone is one nucleotide away. The CDR3 here is CAIRDPSASGNAIYF. The DNA for the CDR3 is TGTGCCATCAGGGACCCCTCGGCTTCTGGAAACGCCATATATTTT. The genes are TRBV10-3 and TRBJ1-3; D gene ambiguous. This CDR3 comprises 15 residues. Germline CDR1 ENHRY, CDR2 SYGVKD.

This clonotype was seen repeatedly, ten times or more. The rearrangement links TRBV5-1 to TRBJ2-5, with TRBD2 matching 8 bases. V lost 4 bases and J lost 5; bases outside the gene matches: 10. Germline V gene lookup returns CDR1 SGHRS and CDR2 YFSETQ. CDR3 length: 15 amino acids. As DNA, the CDR3 is TGCGCCAGCAGCGTAGCGGGGACTAGAGACGAGACCCAGTACTTC. Amino acids: CASSVAGTRDETQYF.

In this sample, this clonotype turned up a few times. This rearrangement joins TRBV6-1 to TRBJ1-2, with 7 bases lining up with TRBD1. There are 14 residues in the CDR3. V lost 6 bases to trimming and J lost 8 bases; unmatched junction nucleotides: 12. The germline V gene has CDR1 MNHNS and CDR2 SASEGT. The CDR3 DNA follows: TGTGCCAGCAGCCTAATCGACAGGGAGGGCGGCTACACCTTC. As protein: CASSLIDREGGYTF.